The source of this TCR beta chain is a study of tumor-infiltrating lymphocytes in primary liver carcinoma. At the level of the study: Those enrolled were patients of both sexes, who were aged 30 to 69 years. The tumors ranged from roughly 4 to 11 cm across and fell within stage T1-T3 N0M0. Study observations and caveats: Top-250-clone fractions were significantly higher in tumors than in blood (p = 0.039).

CDR3 length: 13 residues. Germline V gene data show CDR1 as SQVTM and CDR2 as ANQGSEA. RNA and DNA were co-extracted from approximately 20-30 mg of unsorted bulk tissue. Researchers generated TCR beta cDNA from approximately 450 ng of total RNA, relying on a constant-region primer. Libraries of TCR beta came from three nested multiplex PCR rounds with slightly modified ARM-PCR. The opening two PCR rounds, approximately 10 cycles each, paired TRBV1-TRBV30 forward primers with a C-beta reverse primer. One entry per CDR3 protein, called by TCRdb with MiXCR from the multiplex PCR reads. The sample consists of roughly 120,000 distinct CDR3 sequences, 64% of them appearing once. To note about this clonotype: Antigen: not known. Mismatch with germline at one junction end may stem from a read error.

The sequenced sample consisted of liver tumor tissue from sampling region 3. Subset meaning: tumor region T3, left-lateral pole. The TCR comes from an older woman with primary liver carcinoma and hepatitis B virus infection. The rearrangement links TRBV29-1 to TRBJ2-3, with a weak D call TRBD1 (5 bases). Matching the DNA end better, TRBJ1-5 makes the J call doubtful. DNA for the CDR3: TGTAGCGCATTAACACGGGAGACAGATACGCAGCATTTT. Translation: CSALTRETDTQHF.